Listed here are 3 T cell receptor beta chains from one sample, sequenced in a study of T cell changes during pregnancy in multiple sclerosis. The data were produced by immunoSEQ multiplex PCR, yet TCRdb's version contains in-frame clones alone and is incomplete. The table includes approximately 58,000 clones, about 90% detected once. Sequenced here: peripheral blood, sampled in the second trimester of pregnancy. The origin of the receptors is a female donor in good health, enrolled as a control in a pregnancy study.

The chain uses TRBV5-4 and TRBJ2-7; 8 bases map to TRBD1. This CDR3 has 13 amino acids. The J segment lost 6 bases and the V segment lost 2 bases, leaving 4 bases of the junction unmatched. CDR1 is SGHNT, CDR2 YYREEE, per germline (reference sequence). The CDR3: CASSFDRGGEQYF. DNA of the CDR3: TGTGCCAGCAGCTTTGACAGGGGTGGCGAGCAGTACTTC.

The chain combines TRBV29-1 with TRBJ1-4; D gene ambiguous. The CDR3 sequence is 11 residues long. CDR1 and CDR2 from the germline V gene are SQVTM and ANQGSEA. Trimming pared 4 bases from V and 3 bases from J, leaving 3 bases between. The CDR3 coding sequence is TGCAGCGTTGCCTCTAATGAAAAACTGTTTTTT. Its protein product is CSVASNEKLFF. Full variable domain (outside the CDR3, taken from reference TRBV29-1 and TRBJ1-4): SAVISQKPSRDICQRGTSLTIQCQVDSQVTMMFWYRQQPGQSLTLIATANQGSEATYESGFVIDKFPISRPNLTFSTLTVSNMSPEDSSIYLCSVASNEKLFFGSGTQLSVL.

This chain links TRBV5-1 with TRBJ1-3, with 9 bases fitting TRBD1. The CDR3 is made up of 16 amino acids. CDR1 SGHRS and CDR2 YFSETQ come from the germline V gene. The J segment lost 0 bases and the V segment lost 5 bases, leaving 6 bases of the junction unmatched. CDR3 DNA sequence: TGCGCCAGCAGACCGGGGACAGGGACCTCTGGAAACACCATATATTTT. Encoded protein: CASRPGTGTSGNTIYF.